The present entry profiles one T cell receptor (beta chain) with its context. Its specificity is not known. CDR3 length: 15 amino acids. V was shortened by 0 bases and J by 4 bases, with 12 bases between the two germline ends. Germline CDR1 reads LGHNA; CDR2 reads YNFKEQ. This record comes from a study of human T cells and chemical hapten exposure. Whole-study context: Largely, small differences in pooled library volume made per-sample TCR yields vary.

MiXCR was run by TCRdb on the RACE reads, yielding one entry per CDR3 protein. The sample includes some 120,000 distinct CDR3 sequences, approximately 8.3% seen only once; the top ten take roughly 1.8%. General study results and limits: After DPC sensitization, TCRs above 1 in 1000 frequency showed no change.

The time point denotes: healthy volunteer bleed at 2 weeks. Unfractionated whole blood yielded the extracted total RNA. The rearrangement uses TRBV4-2 and TRBJ1-2; the D gene is possibly TRBD1 (6 bases). The receptor comes from a male donor in good health. Some clones in this sample may be carry-over from other donors' samples. Input material: whole blood. CDR3 region: CASSQDTTGSYGYTF. CDR3 nucleotides: TGTGCCAGCAGCCAAGATACTACAGGGAGCTATGGCTACACCTTC.